Given below is one TCR beta chain in context. Its specificity is unknown. Individual cDNA molecules carried attached unique molecular identifiers. MiXCR was run by TCRdb on the 5' RACE reads, yielding one entry per CDR3 protein. The table has about 64,000 distinct CDR3 sequences, 10% to 15% seen once. This sample was included in a study of early T cells in non-severe SARS-CoV-2 infection. Study overall: Sequencing was performed on bulk RNA from unsorted whole blood, leaving chains unpaired.

General study findings and limits: The study's VDJdb matching favored anti-spike CD8 responses and missed private and CD4 specificities.

This CDR3 has 17 residues. V was pared by 3 bases and J by 1 base, with 2 bases of the junction left unmatched. CDR1 and CDR2 (germline): KGHSH, LQKENI. This TCR was sampled from an adult who was a healthcare worker with PCR-confirmed SARS-CoV-2 infection or an uninfected control (not recorded which). The sample consisted of whole blood, taken at baseline. The chain joins TRBV18 to TRBJ2-1, with TRBD2 identical over 14 bases. CDR3 nucleotides: TGTGCCAGCTCACCCGGGACTAGCGGGAGTTCCTACAATGAGCAGTTCTTC. Translation: CASSPGTSGSSYNEQFF.